This T cell receptor (beta chain) was sequenced during a study of naive and memory T cell subsets. Study-wide results and limits: Especially in CD8 cells, naive repertoires contained a few larger clonotypes, possibly CD45RA-re-expressing memory cells.

Both TRBC1 and TRBC2 were covered by a beta constant-region primer of two equimolar oligonucleotides. Four rounds of PCR amplified the ligated cDNA using nested alpha and beta constant-region primers plus SP2. Via MiXCR, TCRdb re-called the UMI-ligation and nested PCR reads, giving one row per CDR3 protein. Of roughly 92,000 distinct CDR3 sequences listed, about 10% were seen once; the top ten hold just over 0.13%. The germline CDR1 and CDR2 sequences are SGHTA and FQGNSA. Between the trimmed V and J ends, which lost 2 bases and 7 bases, there was a span of 9 bases. The CDR3 loop spans 12 amino acids. This clonotype was counted a few times. Its antigen is not known.

This chain links TRBV7-2 with TRBJ2-7, with D hard to call. The sequence came from a human donor in good health. What was sequenced was naive CD4+ T cells from blood. The CDR3 here is CASSLNSAEQYF. The CDR3 bases are TGTGCCAGCAGCTTAAACAGCGCTGAGCAGTACTTC.